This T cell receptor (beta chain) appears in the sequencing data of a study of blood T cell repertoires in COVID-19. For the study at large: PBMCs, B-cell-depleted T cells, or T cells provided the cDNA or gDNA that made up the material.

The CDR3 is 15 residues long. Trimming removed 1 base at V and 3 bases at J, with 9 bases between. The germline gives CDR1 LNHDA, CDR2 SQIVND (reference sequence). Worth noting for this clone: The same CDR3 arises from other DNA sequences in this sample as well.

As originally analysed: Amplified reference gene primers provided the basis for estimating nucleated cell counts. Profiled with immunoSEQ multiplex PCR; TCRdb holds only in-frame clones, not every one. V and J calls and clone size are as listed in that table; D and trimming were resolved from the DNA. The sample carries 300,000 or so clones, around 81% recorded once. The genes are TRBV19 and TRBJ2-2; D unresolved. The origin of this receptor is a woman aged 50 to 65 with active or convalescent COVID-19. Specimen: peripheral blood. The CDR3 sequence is CASSIGAGYTGELFF. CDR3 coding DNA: TGTGCCAGTAGTATAGGGGCAGGTTACACCGGGGAGCTGTTTTTT.